This TCR beta chain originates from a study of cytotoxic CD8 clonotypes in ibrutinib-treated CLL. General study findings and limits: Progressing patients had sampling times that differed from those of sustained-remission patients. Contraction or stability on treatment was seen for public clonotypes, which were uncommon.

The germline V gene encodes CDR1 MNHEY and CDR2 SVGAGI. CDR3 length equals 15 residues. V was clipped by 5 bases and J by 8 bases, with 21 bases between them. Using immunoSEQ multiplex PCR, the repertoire was profiled, and TCRdb retains in-frame clones only, with some absent. The table includes some 93,000 clones, 70% to 80% detected once. Details on this clone: The antigen remains unidentified.

Sequenced material: PBMCs, taken after 12 months of ibrutinib treatment. The chain links TRBV6-5 to TRBJ1-2; possibly TRBD1 for D (5 bases). This clonotype was sampled from a human donor with chronic lymphocytic leukemia. The CDR3 nucleotides are TGTGCCAGCAGTAACATCGGGACTCATATGGGGGGCTACACCTTC. It is translated as CASSNIGTHMGGYTF.